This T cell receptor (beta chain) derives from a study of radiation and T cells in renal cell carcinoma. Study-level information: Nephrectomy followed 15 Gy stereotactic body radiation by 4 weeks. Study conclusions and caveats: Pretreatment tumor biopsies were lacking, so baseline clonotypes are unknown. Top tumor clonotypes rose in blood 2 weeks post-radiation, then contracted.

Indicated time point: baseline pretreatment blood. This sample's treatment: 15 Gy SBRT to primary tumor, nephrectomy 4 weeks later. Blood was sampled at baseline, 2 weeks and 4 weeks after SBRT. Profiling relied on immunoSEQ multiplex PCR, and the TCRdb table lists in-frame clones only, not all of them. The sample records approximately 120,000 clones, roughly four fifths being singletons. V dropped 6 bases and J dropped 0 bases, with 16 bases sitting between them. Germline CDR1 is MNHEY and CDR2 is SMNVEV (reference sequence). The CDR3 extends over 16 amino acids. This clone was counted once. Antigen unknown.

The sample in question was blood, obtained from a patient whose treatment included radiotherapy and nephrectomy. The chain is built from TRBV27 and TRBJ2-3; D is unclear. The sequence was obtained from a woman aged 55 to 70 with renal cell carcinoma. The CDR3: CASSRRALPSTDTQYF. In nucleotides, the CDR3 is TGTGCCAGCAGCCGAAGGGCTCTTCCTAGCACAGATACGCAGTATTTT.